The clone carrying this TCR beta chain was found a few times. The antigen remains undetermined. The CDR3 regions of TCR beta were amplified from RNA transcripts. Primed by the HTBI set, a first-round RT-PCR was run on the TCR CDR3. TCRdb redid the calling of the multiplex PCR reads with MiXCR, one entry per CDR3 protein. The sample consists of over 500,000 distinct CDR3 sequences, 13% to 15% of them appearing once. The data are from a study of T cells in Graves' hyperthyroidism and ophthalmopathy. Study-wide findings and caveats: Researchers found most expanded thyroid clonotypes above 0.001 in blood as well.

This CDR3 region has 15 residues. Germline CDR1 reads SGHRS; CDR2 reads YFSETQ. V lost 3 bases, J lost 4 bases, and 5 bases stayed unmatched. This chain connects TRBV5-1 to TRBJ2-1; 9 bases fit TRBD2. The TCR was taken from a woman between 40 and 50 years old with Graves' hyperthyroidism. Sequenced sample: blood. The CDR3 DNA reads as TGCGCCAGCAGCTCCTCTAGCGGGGATTACAATGAGCAGTTCTTC. The encoded protein is CASSSSSGDYNEQFF. Combining the CDR3 with reference TRBV5-1 and TRBJ2-1 gives the whole variable domain KAGVTQTPRYLIKTRGQQVTLSCSPISGHRSVSWYQQTPGQGLQFLFEYFSETQRNKGNFPGRFSGRQFSNSRSEMNVSTLELGDSALYLCASSSSSGDYNEQFFGPGTRLTVL.